This T cell receptor beta chain was obtained from a study of monozygotic twins with inflammatory bowel disease. From its re-call of the 5' RACE reads, TCRdb lists each CDR3 protein once, without DNA. Listed are around 410,000 distinct CDR3 sequences; more than 2% falls within the top ten. This receptor was obtained from a human donor with ulcerative colitis or Crohn's disease, or a healthy co-twin of an affected twin (not recorded which). Source material: blood.

CDR3: CSASLPPRNEQYF. The chain links TRBV20-1 to TRBJ2-7; TCRdb indicates TRBD1, and absent DNA this call remains unverified. The CDR3 is 13 residues long. Germline V lookup: CDR1 DFQATT, CDR2 SNEGSKA (reference sequence).